This paragraph covers one T cell receptor beta chain sequence. Its cognate antigen has yet to be identified. Nothing much larger sits one base from this clone, and base qualities are not available. The data derive from a study (dated by TCRdb to 2015 to 2016). Background for the entire study: The origins of HIV persistence were investigated in individuals who naturally controlled HIV infection.

The method behind the library was 5' RACE. Sequencing was performed on an Illumina HiSeq 2000. In-frame beta chains were kept once TCRdb had trimmed the public reads at Q25 with fastp and called clones with MiXCR. Each entry merges the rows of one CDR3 protein and shows their most common DNA and genes. In this sample the table shows under 250 distinct CDR3 sequences, less than 20% of which occur a single time. Of the sample, roughly 80% is held by the ten largest clones. From its cysteine to its phenylalanine, the CDR3 spans 15 amino acids. The DNA shown is the 45-base CDR3, in frame from base 1. CDR1 and CDR2, looked up from the germline V gene, are MNHEY and SVGAGI. The germline V and J ends show losses of 2 bases and 9 bases respectively, and no gene match explains 10 bases of the junction.

This chain is built from TRBV6-5 and TRBJ2-1; the central 7 bases match TRBD1. The receptor was derived from a male donor with HIV. Sequenced material: effector memory T cells from blood PBMCs. The sample's cell subset or site, from its label and the paper: effector memory CD4+ T cells. The encoded CDR3 is CASSYVQTGVLEQFF. The DNA reads as follows: TGTGCCAGCAGTTACGTTCAAACAGGGGTTCTTGAGCAGTTCTTC.